This T cell receptor beta chain was recovered during a study of T cells in Graves' hyperthyroidism and ophthalmopathy. At the level of the study: Before any treatment, at initial diagnosis, peripheral blood was collected.

Around 10 ml fresh peripheral blood yielded the PBMCs. RNA transcripts gave rise to amplified TCR beta CDR3 regions. The study used the HTBI primer set for a first-round RT-PCR of the TCR CDR3. TCRdb re-derived calls from the multiplex PCR reads in MiXCR, one entry per CDR3 protein. The table records approximately 620,000 distinct CDR3 sequences, roughly a sixth of them present only once. This CDR3 spans 12 amino acids. Germline loops: CDR1 MDHEN, CDR2 SYDVKM. V was shortened by 6 bases and J by 5 bases, with 10 bases between the two germline ends. J is TRBJ1-1 and V is TRBV28; tentative D call: TRBD1 (5 bases). The sample consisted of blood. The receptor's source is a woman aged 35 to 49 with Graves' ophthalmopathy. CDR3 coding DNA: TGTGCCAGCAGCTGGGGCCTAACTGAAGCTTTCTTT. Its translation: CASSWGLTEAFF.